The clone carrying this T cell receptor beta chain was recorded a few times. These data originate in a study of blood T cells in healthy people across ages. The CDR3 length is 15 residues. The V end lost 3 bases, the J end lost 2 bases, and 12 bases lay between the germline ends. The germline CDR1 and CDR2 sequences are SGDLS and YYNGEE. A second roughly 6 to 11 cycle PCR used barcoded and J-beta primers. In TCRdb, the 5' RACE reads were re-called with MiXCR into one record per CDR3 protein. The sample lists over 950,000 distinct CDR3 sequences; roughly 51% were seen once. This sequence was found in a woman in her sixties or seventies in good health. The chain is built from TRBV9 and TRBJ1-3; tentative D call: TRBD1 (5 bases). Input material: blood. The CDR3 region has the DNA TGTGCCAGCAGCGCCTCAGGGTTGGCTGGAAACACCATATATTTT. Amino acids: CASSASGLAGNTIYF.